This T cell receptor beta chain stems from a study of blood T cell repertoires in COVID-19. The data were produced by immunoSEQ multiplex PCR, yet TCRdb's version contains in-frame clones alone and is incomplete. The table records about 240,000 clones, about 80% of them present only once. V lost 3 bases to trimming and J lost 5 bases, with 12 bases between them. The CDR3 totals 14 residues. The germline V gene encodes CDR1 WNHNN and CDR2 SYGVQD (reference sequence). The chain employs TRBV10-1 and TRBJ2-3; D is possibly TRBD1 (6 bases). The TCR comes from a woman of 80 years or more with acute or convalescent COVID-19. Material: peripheral blood. The CDR3 nucleotides read TGCGCCAGCAGTGATCAGGCAGGGGAAGATACGCAGTATTTT. This sequence encodes CASSDQAGEDTQYF.